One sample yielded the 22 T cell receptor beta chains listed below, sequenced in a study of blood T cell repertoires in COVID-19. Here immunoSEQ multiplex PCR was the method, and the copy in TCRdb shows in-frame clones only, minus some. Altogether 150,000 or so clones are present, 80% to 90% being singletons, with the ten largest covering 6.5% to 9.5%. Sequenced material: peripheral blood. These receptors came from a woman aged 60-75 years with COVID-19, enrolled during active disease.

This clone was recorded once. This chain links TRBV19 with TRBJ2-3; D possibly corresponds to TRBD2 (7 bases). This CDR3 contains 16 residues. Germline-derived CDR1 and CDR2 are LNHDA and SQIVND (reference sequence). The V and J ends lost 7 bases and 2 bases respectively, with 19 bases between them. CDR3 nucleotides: TGTGCCAGTACCCCAGGGGCGGGGGCCTTCACAGATACGCAGTATTTT. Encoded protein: CASTPGAGAFTDTQYF.

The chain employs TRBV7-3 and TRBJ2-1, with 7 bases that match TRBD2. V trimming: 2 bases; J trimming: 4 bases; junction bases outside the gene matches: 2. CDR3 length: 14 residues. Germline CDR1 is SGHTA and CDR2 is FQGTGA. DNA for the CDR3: TGTGCCAGCAGCTTAGCGGGGGAATACAATGAGCAGTTCTTC. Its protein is CASSLAGEYNEQFF.

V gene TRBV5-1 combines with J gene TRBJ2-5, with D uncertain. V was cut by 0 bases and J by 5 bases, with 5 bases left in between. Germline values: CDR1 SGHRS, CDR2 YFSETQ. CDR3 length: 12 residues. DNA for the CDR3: TGCGCCAGCAGCTTGGGCGCCGAGACCCAGTACTTC. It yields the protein CASSLGAETQYF.

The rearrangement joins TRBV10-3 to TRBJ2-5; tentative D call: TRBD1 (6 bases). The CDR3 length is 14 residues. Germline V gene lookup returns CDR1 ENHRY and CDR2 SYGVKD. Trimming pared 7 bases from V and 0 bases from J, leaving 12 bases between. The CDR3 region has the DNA TGTGCCATCAAGACAGGACCGTACCAAGAGACCCAGTACTTC. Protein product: CAIKTGPYQETQYF.

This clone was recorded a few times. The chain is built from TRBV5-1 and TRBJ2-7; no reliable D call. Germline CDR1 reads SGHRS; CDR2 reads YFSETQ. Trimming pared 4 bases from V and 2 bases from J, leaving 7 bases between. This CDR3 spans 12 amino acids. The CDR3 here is CASSTGAYEQYF. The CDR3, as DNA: TGCGCCAGCAGCACGGGTGCCTACGAGCAGTACTTC.

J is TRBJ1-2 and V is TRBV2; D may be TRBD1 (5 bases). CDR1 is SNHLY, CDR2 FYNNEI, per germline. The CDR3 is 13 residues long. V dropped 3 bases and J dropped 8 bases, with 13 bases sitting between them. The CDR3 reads CASSEPGHEGYTF. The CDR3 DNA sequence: TGTGCCAGCAGTGAGCCAGGGCATGAAGGCTACACCTTC.

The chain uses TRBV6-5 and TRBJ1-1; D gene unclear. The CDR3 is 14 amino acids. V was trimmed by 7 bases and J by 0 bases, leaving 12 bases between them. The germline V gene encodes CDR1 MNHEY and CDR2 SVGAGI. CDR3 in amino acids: CASNRLLMNTEAFF. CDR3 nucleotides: TGTGCCAGCAATAGACTCTTGATGAACACTGAAGCTTTCTTT.

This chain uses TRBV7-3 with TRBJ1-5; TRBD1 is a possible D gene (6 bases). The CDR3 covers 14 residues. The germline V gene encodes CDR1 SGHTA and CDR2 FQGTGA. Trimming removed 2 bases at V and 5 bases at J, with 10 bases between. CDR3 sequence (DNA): TGTGCCAGCAGCTTACAAGGGGGGGATCAGCCCCAGCATTTT. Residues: CASSLQGGDQPQHF. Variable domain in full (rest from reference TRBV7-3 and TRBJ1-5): GAGVSQTPSNKVTEKGKYVELRCDPISGHTALYWYRQSLGQGPEFLIYFQGTGAADDSGLPNDRFFAVRPEGSVSTLKIQRTERGDSAVYLCASSLQGGDQPQHFGDGTRLSIL.

The DNA for the CDR3 is TGCGCCAGCAGCCAAGGTCTACAGAACAATGAGCAGTTCTTC. Translating it yields CASSQGLQNNEQFF. The gene calls are TRBV4-3 and TRBJ2-1; D gene unclear. The germline V and J ends were trimmed by 1 base and 5 bases, with 9 bases remaining between them. From germline, CDR1 is LGHNA and CDR2 YSLEER. CDR3 size: 14 residues.

The CDR3 spells CASGDRDTNTGELFF. Written as DNA, the CDR3 is TGTGCTAGTGGTGACAGGGATACGAACACCGGGGAGCTGTTTTTT. The chain recombines TRBV12-5 with TRBJ2-2; TRBD1 matches 7 bases. The germline V gene encodes CDR1 LGHNT and CDR2 FRNRAP. V gave up 5 bases and J gave up 0 bases; unmatched junction bases: 3. This CDR3 is built from 15 residues.

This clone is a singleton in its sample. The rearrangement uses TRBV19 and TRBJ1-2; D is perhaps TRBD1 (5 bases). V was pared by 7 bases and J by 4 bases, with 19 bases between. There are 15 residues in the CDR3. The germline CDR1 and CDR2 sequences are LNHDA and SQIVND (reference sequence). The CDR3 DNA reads TGTGCCAGTACCCCCCTCCCAGGGTATAGCTATGGCTACACCTTC. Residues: CASTPLPGYSYGYTF. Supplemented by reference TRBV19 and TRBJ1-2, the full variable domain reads DGGITQSPKYLFRKEGQNVTLSCEQNLNHDAMYWYRQDPGQGLRLIYYSQIVNDFQKGDIAEGYSVSREKKESFPLTVTSAQKNPTAFYLCASTPLPGYSYGYTFGSGTRLTVV.

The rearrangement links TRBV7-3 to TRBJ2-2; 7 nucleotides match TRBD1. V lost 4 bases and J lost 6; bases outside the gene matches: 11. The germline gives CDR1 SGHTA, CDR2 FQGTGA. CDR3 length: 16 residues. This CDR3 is CASSSTSGTAPGELFF. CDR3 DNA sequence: TGTGCCAGCAGCTCCACCTCCGGGACAGCTCCCGGGGAGCTGTTTTTT.

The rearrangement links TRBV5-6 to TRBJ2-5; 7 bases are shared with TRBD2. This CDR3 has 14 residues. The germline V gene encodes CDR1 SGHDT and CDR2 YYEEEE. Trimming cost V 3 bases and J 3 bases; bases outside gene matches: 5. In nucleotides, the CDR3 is TGTGCCAGCAGCTCCTGGACTAGTAAAGAGACCCAGTACTTC. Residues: CASSSWTSKETQYF.

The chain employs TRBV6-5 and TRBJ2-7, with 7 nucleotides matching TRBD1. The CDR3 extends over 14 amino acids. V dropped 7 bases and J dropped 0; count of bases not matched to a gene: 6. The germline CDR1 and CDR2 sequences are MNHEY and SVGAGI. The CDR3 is CASKLTGISYEQYF. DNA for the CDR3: TGTGCCAGCAAGTTGACAGGGATCTCCTACGAGCAGTACTTC.

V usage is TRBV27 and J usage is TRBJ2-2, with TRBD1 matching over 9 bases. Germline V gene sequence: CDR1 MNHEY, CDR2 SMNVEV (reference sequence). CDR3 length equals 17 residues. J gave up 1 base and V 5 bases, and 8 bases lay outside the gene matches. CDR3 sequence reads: CASSPPWTGENTGELFF. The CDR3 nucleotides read TGTGCCAGCAGTCCCCCCTGGACAGGGGAGAACACCGGGGAGCTGTTTTTT.

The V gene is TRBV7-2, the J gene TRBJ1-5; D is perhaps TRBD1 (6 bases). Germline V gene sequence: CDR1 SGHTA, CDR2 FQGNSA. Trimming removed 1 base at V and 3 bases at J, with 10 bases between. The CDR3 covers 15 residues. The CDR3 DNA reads TGTGCCAGCAGCTTAGGCAGGGGAGCCAATCAGCCCCAGCATTTT. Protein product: CASSLGRGANQPQHF. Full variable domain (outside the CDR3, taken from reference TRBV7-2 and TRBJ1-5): GAGVSQSPSNKVTEKGKDVELRCDPISGHTALYWYRQSLGQGLEFLIYFQGNSAPDKSGLPSDRFSAERTGGSVSTLTIQRTQQEDSAVYLCASSLGRGANQPQHFGDGTRLSIL.

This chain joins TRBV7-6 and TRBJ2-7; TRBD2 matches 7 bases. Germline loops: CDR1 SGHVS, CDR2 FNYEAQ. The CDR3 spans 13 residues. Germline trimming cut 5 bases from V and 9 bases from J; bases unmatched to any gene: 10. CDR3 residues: CASSPAGRTVQYF. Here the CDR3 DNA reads TGTGCCAGCAGCCCCGCCGGGAGGACGGTGCAGTACTTC.

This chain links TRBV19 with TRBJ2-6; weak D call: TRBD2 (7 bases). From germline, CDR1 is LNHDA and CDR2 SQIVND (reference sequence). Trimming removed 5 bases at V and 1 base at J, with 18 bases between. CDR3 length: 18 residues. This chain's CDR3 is CASSLGGPRVSGANVLTF. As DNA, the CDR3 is TGTGCCAGTAGTTTGGGGGGGCCCCGGGTGTCTGGGGCCAACGTCCTGACTTTC. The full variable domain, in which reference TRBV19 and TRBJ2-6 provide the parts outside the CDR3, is DGGITQSPKYLFRKEGQNVTLSCEQNLNHDAMYWYRQDPGQGLRLIYYSQIVNDFQKGDIAEGYSVSREKKESFPLTVTSAQKNPTAFYLCASSLGGPRVSGANVLTFGAGSRLTVL.

CDR3 sequence reads: CASSQDGLGGPWLPYTF. CDR3 in DNA: TGTGCCAGCAGCCAAGATGGTTTGGGGGGGCCCTGGCTCCCCTACACCTTC. This sequence joins TRBV3-1 (or the pseudogene TRBV3-2) and TRBJ1-2, with D perhaps matching TRBD1 (6 bases). This CDR3 has 17 amino acids. Germline CDR1 reads LGHDT; CDR2 reads YNNKEL (reference sequence). V lost 0 bases and J lost 10, with 24 bases in between.

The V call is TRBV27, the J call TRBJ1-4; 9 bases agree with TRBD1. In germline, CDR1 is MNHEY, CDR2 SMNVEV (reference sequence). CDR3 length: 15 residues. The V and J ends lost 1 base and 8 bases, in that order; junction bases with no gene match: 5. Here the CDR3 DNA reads TGTGCCAGCAGTTTATTCGGGACAGGGAACGAAAAACTGTTTTTT. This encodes CASSLFGTGNEKLFF.

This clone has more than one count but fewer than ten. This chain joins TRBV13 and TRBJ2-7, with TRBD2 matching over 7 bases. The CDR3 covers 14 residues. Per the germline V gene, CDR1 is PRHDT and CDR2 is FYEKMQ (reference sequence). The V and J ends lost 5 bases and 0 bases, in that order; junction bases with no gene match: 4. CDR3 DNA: TGTGCCAGCAGCCCTACTAGCGTCTCCTACGAGCAGTACTTC. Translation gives CASSPTSVSYEQYF.

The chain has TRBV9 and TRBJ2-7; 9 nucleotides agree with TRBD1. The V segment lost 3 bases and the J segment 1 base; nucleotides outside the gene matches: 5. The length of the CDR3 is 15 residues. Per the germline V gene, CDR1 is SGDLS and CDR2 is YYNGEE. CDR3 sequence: CASSGGTGPSYEQYF. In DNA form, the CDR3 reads TGTGCCAGCAGCGGAGGGACAGGGCCATCCTACGAGCAGTACTTC.